This T cell receptor (beta chain) comes out of a study of CD8 T cells in Susac syndrome. High-throughput TCR beta sequencing covered peripheral CD8+ and CD4+ T cells. Healthy donors served as age- and sex-matched controls. Germline CDR1 SEHNR, CDR2 FQNEAQ (reference sequence). J lost 3 bases, V lost 3 bases, and 13 bases had no gene match. The CDR3 runs 17 residues. When the RNA was reverse transcribed, random hexamers were used with an input of roughly 0.45 to 1 ug. MiXCR, applied by TCRdb to the immunoSEQ multiplex PCR reads, yields one record per CDR3 protein. The sample contains some 120,000 distinct CDR3 sequences, about 93% of which appear only once.

The sample comprised CD4+ T cells from PBMCs. J is TRBJ2-5 and V is TRBV7-9; 7 nucleotides line up with TRBD2. The receptor was isolated from a human donor in good health. The CDR3 region has the DNA TGTGCCAGCAGCTTGGCGGGAGCCCAAATAGGAAAAGAGACCCAGTACTTC. Translation gives CASSLAGAQIGKETQYF.